This T cell receptor (beta chain) was sequenced in a study of spatial heterogeneity in lung cancer. Every TCR cDNA molecule bore its own unique molecular identifier. TCRdb called the 5' RACE reads again in MiXCR, with one record for every CDR3 protein. The profile shows approximately 11,000 distinct CDR3 sequences, 3.5% to 5% of them singletons. This CDR3 has 12 amino acids. V lost 4 bases and J 3 bases, leaving 6 bases between the germline ends. Looked up from germline, CDR1 is LGHDT and CDR2 is YNNKEL (reference sequence). Regarding time point: sample taken at primary tumor resection. Whole RNA was taken from tumor, nontumor lung or frozen PBMC; it was then sequenced unsorted. This clonotype was observed at least ten times.

Specimen: normal lung tissue next to the tumor, collected at surgery. The receptor comes from a male donor with early-stage non-small cell lung cancer. The chain recombines TRBV3-1 with TRBJ2-5, with unresolved D. CDR3 DNA sequence: TGTGCCAGCAGCCCCTCAGAAGAGACCCAGTACTTC. It yields the protein CASSPSEETQYF.